This is a list of T cell receptor beta chains from one sample in a study of cytomegalovirus exposure and HLA in healthy donors. Sequencing was performed with immunoSEQ multiplex PCR; in TCRdb, only in-frame clones are kept and a portion is missing. Altogether 140,000 to 150,000 clones are present, approximately 80% being singletons, with the ten largest covering around 4.1%. The specimen was PBMCs. The receptors here all came from a man in his forties in good health and CMV-seronegative. The CDR3 runs from the conserved cysteine through the conserved F or W. The D gene is left open where the match is weak. Only some rows state a clone size, as once, few, many or a class for expanded clones.

abundance,v_gene,j_gene,d_gene,CDR3aa,CDR3nt
NA,TRBV19,TRBJ2-3,NA,CASSIGTTAQYF,TGTGCCAGTAGTATAGGAACTACGGCGCAGTATTTT
few,TRBV28,TRBJ1-4,TRBD1,CASSLYQGAGEKLFF,TGTGCCAGCAGTTTATACCAGGGGGCGGGGGAAAAACTGTTTTTT
NA,TRBV9,TRBJ1-1,TRBD1,CASSVTGGADTEAFF,TGTGCCAGCAGCGTAACAGGGGGCGCGGACACTGAAGCTTTCTTT
NA,TRBV9,TRBJ1-1,TRBD1,CASSVEGANTEAFF,TGTGCCAGCAGCGTAGAGGGGGCCAACACTGAAGCTTTCTTT
NA,TRBV19,TRBJ1-3,NA,CASSSNSGNTIYF,TGTGCCAGTAGTAGCAACAGTGGAAACACCATATATTTT
NA,TRBV5-4,TRBJ1-1,NA,CASSPPQGSTEAFF,TGTGCCAGCAGCCCCCCCCAGGGTAGCACTGAAGCTTTCTTT
NA,TRBV6-4,TRBJ1-6,NA,CASSEVTGNSPLHF,TGTGCCAGCAGTGAGGTGACGGGGAATTCACCCCTCCACTTT
NA,TRBV6-4,TRBJ2-3,TRBD2,CASRQTSGGTTDTQYF,TGTGCCAGCAGGCAGACTAGCGGGGGGACCACAGATACGCAGTATTTT
NA,TRBV20-1,TRBJ1-2,NA,CSARQGNGYTF,TGCAGTGCTAGACAGGGGAATGGCTACACCTTC
NA,TRBV2,TRBJ2-5,NA,CASSGAGSGQETQYF,TGTGCCAGCAGTGGAGCAGGGAGTGGGCAAGAGACCCAGTACTTC
once,TRBV30,TRBJ2-2,NA,CAWGPSAGNTGELFF,TGTGCCTGGGGCCCTTCGGCAGGGAACACCGGGGAGCTGTTTTTT
NA,TRBV7-9,TRBJ2-7,NA,CASSSEWPRGEQYF,TGTGCCAGCAGCTCGGAGTGGCCCCGAGGCGAGCAGTACTTC
NA,TRBV4-3,TRBJ1-2,NA,CASSQQGFDGYTF,TGCGCCAGCAGCCAACAGGGTTTCGATGGCTACACCTTC
NA,TRBV4-3,TRBJ1-2,NA,CASSQDRPGHGYTF,TGCGCCAGCAGCCAAGATCGGCCAGGGCATGGCTACACCTTC
NA,TRBV5-1,TRBJ2-1,TRBD2,CASSLRPGTSGGRDEQFF,TGCGCCAGCAGCTTGCGACCGGGGACTAGCGGGGGGCGGGATGAGCAGTTCTTC
NA,TRBV2,TRBJ2-7,NA,CASSESPISNEQYF,TGTGCCAGCAGTGAATCTCCGATATCTAACGAGCAGTACTTC
NA,TRBV7-2,TRBJ2-7,TRBD2,CASSLSWTSGSYEQYF,TGTGCCAGCAGCTTAAGCTGGACTAGCGGATCGTACGAGCAGTACTTC
NA,TRBV28,TRBJ1-2,TRBD1,CASSPNLSGQHYGYTF,TGTGCCAGCAGTCCAAACCTGTCGGGACAGCACTATGGCTACACCTTC
few,TRBV27,TRBJ1-2,TRBD1,CASSDRAAGYTF,TGTGCCAGCAGCGACAGGGCTGCTGGCTACACCTTC
few,TRBV5-1,TRBJ1-1,NA,CASSYGFMNTEAFF,TGCGCCAGCAGTTACGGGTTCATGAACACTGAAGCTTTCTTT
NA,TRBV6-5,TRBJ2-7,NA,CASSYSTQGFDEQYF,TGTGCCAGCAGTTACTCGACCCAGGGGTTCGACGAGCAGTACTTC
NA,TRBV6-5,TRBJ2-2,TRBD1,CASSYLQGAPTGELFF,TGTGCCAGCAGTTACCTACAGGGGGCGCCAACCGGGGAGCTGTTTTTT
NA,TRBV5-1,TRBJ1-2,TRBD1,CASSPGQGGYGYTF,TGCGCCAGCAGCCCAGGACAGGGGGGCTATGGCTACACCTTC
few,TRBV7-8,TRBJ2-7,TRBD1,CASSLDAGGFSYEQYF,TGTGCCAGCAGCTTAGACGCAGGGGGTTTCTCCTACGAGCAGTACTTC
NA,TRBV10-2,TRBJ2-2,NA,CASSDRDTGELFF,TGCGCCAGCAGTGACAGGGACACCGGGGAGCTGTTTTTT
NA,TRBV10-3,TRBJ2-7,TRBD1,CAISDTGQGSSYEQYF,TGTGCCATCAGCGACACCGGACAGGGATCCTCCTACGAGCAGTACTTC
NA,TRBV27,TRBJ1-5,NA,CASSLRGNQPQHF,TGTGCCAGCAGTTTAAGAGGAAATCAGCCCCAGCATTTT
NA,TRBV20-1,TRBJ1-2,NA,CSARRRDGYTF,TGCAGTGCTAGACGCAGGGATGGCTACACCTTC
NA,TRBV19,TRBJ2-2,TRBD2,CASGSGRSNTGELFF,TGTGCCAGTGGGAGCGGGAGATCGAACACCGGGGAGCTGTTTTTT
NA,TRBV11-2,TRBJ2-1,TRBD2,CASSLGSGGPYNEQFF,TGTGCCAGCAGCTTGGGGTCGGGGGGGCCTTACAATGAGCAGTTCTTC
NA,TRBV5-5,TRBJ1-4,TRBD1,CASSFQQGRGEKLFF,TGTGCCAGCAGCTTTCAACAGGGGCGAGGTGAAAAACTGTTTTTT
NA,TRBV10-2,TRBJ1-1,NA,CASTRSGEAFF,TGCGCCAGCACCCGGTCAGGGGAAGCTTTCTTT
NA,TRBV30,TRBJ1-2,TRBD1,CAWSVPRGLGYTF,TGTGCCTGGAGTGTCCCAAGGGGGCTGGGCTACACCTTC
NA,TRBV6-5,TRBJ1-2,TRBD1,CASSYVRDRHYGYTF,TGTGCCAGCAGTTACGTAAGGGACAGGCACTATGGCTACACCTTC
NA,TRBV18,TRBJ2-3,TRBD2,CASSPGLAASDTQYF,TGTGCCAGCTCACCGGGACTAGCGGCATCAGATACGCAGTATTTT
few,TRBV6-6,TRBJ1-1,TRBD1,CASSTPTGGAFF,TGTGCCAGCAGTACACCGACAGGGGGGGCTTTCTTT
few,TRBV6-6,TRBJ1-1,NA,CASSYQGAPNTEAFF,TGTGCCAGCAGTTATCAGGGTGCTCCGAACACTGAAGCTTTCTTT
few,TRBV6-6,TRBJ1-4,NA,CASSRTEGEKLFF,TGTGCCAGCAGCCGGACTGAAGGGGAAAAACTGTTTTTT
NA,TRBV7-2,TRBJ2-3,NA,CASGFGTDTQYF,TGTGCCAGCGGATTCGGGACAGATACGCAGTATTTT
NA,TRBV12-5,TRBJ2-7,NA,CASGFPSYEQYF,TGTGCTAGTGGTTTCCCGAGCTACGAGCAGTACTTC
NA,TRBV2,TRBJ2-3,NA,CASSDRDTMNTDTQYF,TGTGCCAGCAGTGACCGGGACACAATGAACACAGATACGCAGTATTTT
NA,TRBV27,TRBJ1-1,NA,CATKLGGTLNTEAFF,TGTGCCACCAAGTTGGGGGGAACCTTGAACACTGAAGCTTTCTTT
NA,TRBV6-5,TRBJ1-2,TRBD1,CASSSSTTGAVYGYTF,TGTGCCAGCAGTTCTTCTACGACAGGGGCCGTCTATGGCTACACCTTC
NA,TRBV4-2,TRBJ2-3,TRBD2,CASSQGRGLATDTQYF,TGTGCCAGCAGCCAAGGGAGGGGACTAGCTACAGATACGCAGTATTTT
NA,TRBV5-1,TRBJ1-2,NA,CASSLEGQQYGYTF,TGCGCCAGCAGCTTGGAAGGACAGCAGTATGGCTACACCTTC
NA,TRBV7-2,TRBJ2-7,NA,CASSLFTYEQYF,TGTGCCAGCAGCTTATTTACCTACGAGCAGTACTTC